This T cell receptor (beta chain) is from a study of T cell responses to AZD1222 COVID-19 vaccine. Study outcomes and limitations: Targeting of unmutated variant regions was reportedly seen in nearly half of spike-specific TCRs.

For this clone: Its cognate antigen is unknown.

V was clipped by 5 bases and J by 4 bases; unmatched bases: 11. Germline lookup yields CDR1 MNHEY and CDR2 SVGAGI. The CDR3 is 15 amino acids. TCRdb's table, derived via immunoSEQ multiplex PCR, lists solely in-frame clones and lacks some. The table has 90,000 to 100,000 clones, almost 90% seen once. The sequence came from an adult who received the AZD1222 COVID-19 vaccine. The input for sequencing was peripheral blood, taken 28 days after the second AZD1222 dose. J is TRBJ2-7 and V is TRBV6-5; 7 bases match TRBD2. This CDR3 is CASSLLASIHYEQYF. The CDR3 DNA sequence: TGTGCCAGCAGTCTACTAGCGAGCATTCATTACGAGCAGTACTTC.